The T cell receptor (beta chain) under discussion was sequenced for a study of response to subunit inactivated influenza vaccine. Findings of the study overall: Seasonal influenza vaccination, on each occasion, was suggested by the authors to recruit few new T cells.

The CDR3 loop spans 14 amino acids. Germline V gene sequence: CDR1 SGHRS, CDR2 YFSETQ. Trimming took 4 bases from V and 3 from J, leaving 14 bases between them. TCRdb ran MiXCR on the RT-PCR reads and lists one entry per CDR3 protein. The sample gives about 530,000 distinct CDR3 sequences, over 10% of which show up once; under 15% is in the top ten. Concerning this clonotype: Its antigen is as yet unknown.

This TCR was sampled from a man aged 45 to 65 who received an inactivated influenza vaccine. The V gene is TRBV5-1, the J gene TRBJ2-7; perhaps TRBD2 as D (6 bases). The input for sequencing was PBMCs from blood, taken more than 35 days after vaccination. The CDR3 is CASSVAGRIYEQYF. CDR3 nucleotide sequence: TGCGCCAGCAGCGTTGCGGGACGGATCTACGAGCAGTACTTC.